Below are 15 T cell receptor beta chains sequenced from a single sample in a study of blood T cell repertoires in COVID-19 (dated by TCRdb to the early 2020s). Library preparation employed the immunoSEQ multiplex PCR assay. The immuneACCESS repertoire file appears here via TCRdb, limited to in-frame rearrangements. These files lack a portion of the clones; in checked studies, under half of the deficit traces to unresolved V genes, and the cause of the others is not known. In this sample the table shows nearly 200,000 clones, approximately 86% of which occur a single time. The top ten clonotypes cover under 0.95% of the sample. The sample consisted of peripheral blood. All receptors derive from a man aged 55 to 69 with COVID-19, enrolled during active disease.

The chain couples TRBV18 to TRBJ1-2; D not resolved. Germline loops: CDR1 KGHSH, CDR2 LQKENI. This CDR3 region has 16 residues. V lost 3 bases to trimming and J lost 3 bases, with 17 bases between them. CDR3 DNA sequence: TGTGCCAGCTCACCCACCGCCCTAATTCGGGACTATGGCTACACCTTC. Translating it yields CASSPTALIRDYGYTF.

V usage is TRBV6-1 and J usage is TRBJ2-7; 8 nucleotides agree with TRBD1. V lost 4 bases to trimming and J lost 6 bases; unmatched junction nucleotides: 14. This CDR3 region has 16 residues. Germline V CDR1 and CDR2: MNHNS, SASEGT. The CDR3 DNA reads TGTGCCAGCAGTGCACAGGGGGTGGGGTTGGGGAGCGAGCAGTACTTC. This encodes CASSAQGVGLGSEQYF.

In its sample, this clone was seen once. The chain is built from TRBV9 and TRBJ1-2; D is perhaps TRBD1 (5 bases). Germline V gives CDR1 SGDLS, CDR2 YYNGEE. This CDR3 contains 17 residues. Between the trimmed V and J ends, which lost 0 bases and 6 bases, there was a span of 21 bases. DNA for the CDR3: TGTGCCAGCAGCGTAGAGGAAATTGGGGGACTGCGGAATGGCTACACCTTC. Amino acid sequence: CASSVEEIGGLRNGYTF.

This clone was observed once. The chain links TRBV11-2 to TRBJ1-1; tentative D call: TRBD1 (5 bases). V shed 6 bases and J shed 5 bases, with 13 bases lying between them. The germline V gene has CDR1 SGHAT and CDR2 FQNNGV. The CDR3 has 13 amino acids. The CDR3 reads CASSPRGFTEAFF. The CDR3, as DNA: TGTGCCAGCAGTCCTCGGGGGTTTACTGAAGCTTTCTTT.

This chain connects TRBV7-2 to TRBJ1-3; possible D gene TRBD1, 6 bases. Looked up from germline, CDR1 is SGHTA and CDR2 is FQGNSA. This CDR3 region has 14 residues. V lost 5 bases and J lost 0, with 8 bases in between. The CDR3 here is CASSKGGSGNTIYF. The CDR3 coding sequence is TGTGCCAGCAGCAAAGGGGGCTCTGGAAACACCATATATTTT. The full variable domain, with the rest looked up from reference TRBV7-2 and TRBJ1-3, is GAGVSQSPSNKVTEKGKDVELRCDPISGHTALYWYRQSLGQGLEFLIYFQGNSAPDKSGLPSDRFSAERTGGSVSTLTIQRTQQEDSAVYLCASSKGGSGNTIYFGEGSWLTVV.

This chain connects TRBV5-4 to TRBJ2-7, with no clear D. V shed 0 bases and J shed 3 bases, with 4 bases lying between them. This CDR3 comprises 12 residues. The germline V gene encodes CDR1 SGHNT and CDR2 YYREEE (reference sequence). For the CDR3, the DNA is TGTGCCAGCAGCTTGGATCACTACGAGCAGTACTTC. Protein sequence: CASSLDHYEQYF.

The J gene is TRBJ2-7, the V gene TRBV6-2 or TRBV6-3, with TRBD1 identical over 8 bases. J gave up 4 bases and V 4 bases, and 9 bases lay outside the gene matches. This CDR3 region has 15 residues. Germline CDR1 MNHEY, CDR2 SVGEGT. This chain's CDR3 is CASSSRTGKKYEQYF. The DNA for the CDR3 is TGTGCCAGCAGTTCAAGGACAGGGAAGAAATACGAGCAGTACTTC.

The chain carries TRBV7-2 and TRBJ1-1; D possibly corresponds to TRBD1 (6 bases). The CDR3 has 14 residues. Germline values: CDR1 SGHTA, CDR2 FQGNSA. Trimming took off 1 base at V and 0 bases at J, with 6 bases between the two ends. Here the CDR3 DNA reads TGTGCCAGCAGCTTAGGACAGGTGAACACTGAAGCTTTCTTT. Translated: CASSLGQVNTEAFF.

The table lists this clone with a count of one. The CDR3 here is CAWGRAGGCSNQPQHF. As DNA, the CDR3 is TGTGCCTGGGGGAGGGCAGGGGGCTGTAGCAATCAGCCCCAGCATTTT. V usage is TRBV30 and J usage is TRBJ1-5; 8 bases agree with TRBD1. The V gene's germline CDR1 is GTSNPN and CDR2 SVGIG (reference sequence). This CDR3 region has 16 residues. Trimming removed 5 bases from V and 0 bases from J; junction bases left unmatched: 9. The full variable domain, in which reference TRBV30 and TRBJ1-5 provide the parts outside the CDR3, is SQTIHQWPATLVQPVGSPLSLECTVEGTSNPNLYWYRQAAGRGLQLLFYSVGIGQISSEVPQNLSASRPQDRQFILSSKKLLLSDSGFYLCAWGRAGGCSNQPQHFGDGTRLSIL.

This chain connects TRBV10-2 to TRBJ2-7, with 9 nucleotides matching TRBD1. The CDR3 covers 15 residues. In germline, CDR1 is WSHSY, CDR2 SAAADI. V lost 7 bases and J lost 5; bases outside the gene matches: 12. The CDR3 nucleotides are TGCGCCAGCACTAATCCGGGACAGGGTGTGCACGAGCAGTACTTC. This encodes CASTNPGQGVHEQYF.

The V and J genes are TRBV28 and TRBJ2-2, with TRBD2 identical over 9 bases. V was clipped by 2 bases and J by 4 bases; unmatched bases: 5. The CDR3 covers 16 residues. Germline-derived CDR1 and CDR2 are MDHEN and SYDVKM. The CDR3 loop is CASSLGGLAGTGELFF. CDR3 bases: TGTGCCAGCAGTTTAGGGGGACTAGCCGGCACCGGGGAGCTGTTTTTT.

This chain links TRBV5-1 with TRBJ2-5, with 7 bases fitting TRBD2. Germline lookup yields CDR1 SGHRS and CDR2 YFSETQ. This CDR3 is built from 14 residues. Trimming cost V 0 bases and J 1 base; bases outside gene matches: 0. The chain's CDR3 is CASSLGGGQETQYF. The CDR3 DNA is TGCGCCAGCAGCTTGGGGGGGGGCCAAGAGACCCAGTACTTC.

The V call is TRBV7-2, the J call TRBJ2-4; 8 bases line up with TRBD1. The junction had 5 bases not matched to a gene; V was cut back by 4 bases and J by 6 bases. This CDR3 comprises 14 residues. CDR1 and CDR2 (germline): SGHTA, FQGNSA. CDR3 region: CASSSRTGLNIQYF. In DNA, the CDR3 is TGTGCCAGCAGCTCGCGGACAGGGTTAAACATTCAGTACTTC.

J is TRBJ1-2 and V is TRBV7-9, with D hard to call. The CDR3 sequence is 12 residues long. Trimming removed 2 bases at V and 6 bases at J, with 7 bases between. Germline CDR1 and CDR2: SEHNR and FQNEAQ (reference sequence). DNA for the CDR3: TGTGCCAGCAGCTTACGGGGTAATGGCTACACCTTC. It encodes CASSLRGNGYTF.

V gene TRBV7-2 combines with J gene TRBJ2-5; the D gene is possibly TRBD1 (6 bases). This CDR3 has 15 amino acids. The V end lost 5 bases, the J end lost 4 bases, and 17 bases lay between the germline ends. Per the germline V gene, CDR1 is SGHTA and CDR2 is FQGNSA. In DNA, the CDR3 is TGTGCCAGCAGCCCCCTCCAGGGGATGGGAGAGACCCAGTACTTC. The encoded protein is CASSPLQGMGETQYF. Variable domain in full (rest from reference TRBV7-2 and TRBJ2-5): GAGVSQSPSNKVTEKGKDVELRCDPISGHTALYWYRQSLGQGLEFLIYFQGNSAPDKSGLPSDRFSAERTGGSVSTLTIQRTQQEDSAVYLCASSPLQGMGETQYFGPGTRLLVL.